The present TCR beta chain was sequenced within a study of spatial heterogeneity in lung cancer. In the study overall: Every unique TCR and UMI combination, on average, appeared more than ten times in raw reads.

Single TCR cDNA molecules each had their own unique molecular identifier. TCRdb ran MiXCR on the 5' RACE reads and lists one entry per CDR3 protein. The profile shows roughly 3,500 distinct CDR3 sequences, approximately 8% of them singletons. Germline CDR1 and CDR2: SGHRS and YFSETQ. This CDR3 is built from 15 residues. The ends lost 0 bases at V and 8 bases at J; junction bases unmatched: 9. As for time point: sample taken at primary tumor resection. The study sequenced unsorted whole RNA from tumor, nontumor lung or frozen PBMC. The donor population consisted of 72 patients with untreated, early-stage non-small cell lung cancer. Within the sample, this clonotype is medium-sized.

The genes are TRBV5-1 and TRBJ1-2; the match to TRBD1 covers 8 bases. Sequenced material: PBMCs, taken at surgery. The receptor was isolated from a female donor with early-stage non-small cell lung cancer. The CDR3 DNA sequence: TGCGCCAGCAGCTTGGGCCCTGGGACAGGAAGCGGCTACACCTTC. This translates into CASSLGPGTGSGYTF.